The sequence of this TCR beta chain was determined in a study of spatial heterogeneity in lung cancer. The wider study: When follow-up PBMC samples existed, they were sequenced (at a median of around 2 years after resection). Whole-study findings and limits: Ubiquitous expanded tumor TCRs appeared in blood more at resection than follow-up.

Remarks on this clonotype: Antigen: not known.

V gave up 3 bases and J gave up 5 bases, with 19 bases separating them. The CDR3 extends over 16 amino acids. The germline gives CDR1 DFQATT, CDR2 SNEGSKA (reference sequence). The time point here: blood at routine non-recurrence follow-up after resection. Extraction of whole RNA from tumor, nontumor lung or frozen PBMC preceded unsorted sequencing. TCRdb analysed the 5' RACE reads with MiXCR anew, one entry per CDR3 protein. Here the sample spans more than 30,000 distinct CDR3 sequences, about 10% being singletons. This TCR came from a female donor with early-stage non-small cell lung cancer. This chain joins TRBV20-1 and TRBJ2-2; D call uncertain. Sample: PBMCs, taken at follow-up. The CDR3 bases are TGCAGTGCTAGGGCCGGAATTTACCCCATGACCGGGGAGCTGTTTTTT. Its protein is CSARAGIYPMTGELFF.